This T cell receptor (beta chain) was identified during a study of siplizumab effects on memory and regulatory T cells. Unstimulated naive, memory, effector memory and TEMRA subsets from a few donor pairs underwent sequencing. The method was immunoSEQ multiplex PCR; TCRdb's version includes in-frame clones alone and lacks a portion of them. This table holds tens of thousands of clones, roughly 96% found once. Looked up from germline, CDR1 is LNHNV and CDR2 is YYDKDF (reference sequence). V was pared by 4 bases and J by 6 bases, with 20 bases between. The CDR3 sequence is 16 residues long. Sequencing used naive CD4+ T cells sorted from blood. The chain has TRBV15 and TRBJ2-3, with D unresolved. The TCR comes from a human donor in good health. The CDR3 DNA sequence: TGTGCCACCAGCATCGCCCTATCCCCCACCTTGGATACGCAGTATTTT. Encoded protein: CATSIALSPTLDTQYF.